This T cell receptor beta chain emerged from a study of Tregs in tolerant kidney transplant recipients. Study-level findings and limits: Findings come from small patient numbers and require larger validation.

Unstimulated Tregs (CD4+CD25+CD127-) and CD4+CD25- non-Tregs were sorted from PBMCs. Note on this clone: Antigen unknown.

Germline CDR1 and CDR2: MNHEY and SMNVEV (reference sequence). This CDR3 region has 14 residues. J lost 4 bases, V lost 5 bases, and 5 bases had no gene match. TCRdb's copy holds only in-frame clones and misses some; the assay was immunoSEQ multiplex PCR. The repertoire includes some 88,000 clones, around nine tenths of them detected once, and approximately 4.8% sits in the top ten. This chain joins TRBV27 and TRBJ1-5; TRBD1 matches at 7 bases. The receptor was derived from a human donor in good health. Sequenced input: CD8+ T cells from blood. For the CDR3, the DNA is TGTGCCAGCAGTCGAGGGGGCAGAAATCAGCCCCAGCATTTT. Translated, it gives CASSRGGRNQPQHF.